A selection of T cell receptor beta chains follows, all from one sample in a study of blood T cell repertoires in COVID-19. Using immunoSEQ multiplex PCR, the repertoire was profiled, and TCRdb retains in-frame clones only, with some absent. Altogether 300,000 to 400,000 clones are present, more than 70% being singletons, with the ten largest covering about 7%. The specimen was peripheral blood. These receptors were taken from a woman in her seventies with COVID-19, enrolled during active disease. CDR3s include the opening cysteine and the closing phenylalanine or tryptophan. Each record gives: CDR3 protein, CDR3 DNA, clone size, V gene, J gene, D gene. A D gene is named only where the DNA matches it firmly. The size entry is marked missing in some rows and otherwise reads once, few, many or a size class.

CDR3: CASSFDRADTQYF
DNA: TGTGCCAGCAGCTTCGACAGGGCGGATACGCAGTATTTT
size: NA
V: TRBV11-1
J: TRBJ2-3
D: TRBD1

CDR3: CASRRRGQLNTEAFF
DNA: TGTGCCAGCAGGCGGAGGGGACAGCTCAACACTGAAGCTTTCTTT
size: NA
V: TRBV5-6
J: TRBJ1-1
D: TRBD1

CDR3: CASGTGIYGYTF
DNA: TGCGCCAGCGGGACAGGGATCTATGGCTACACCTTC
size: NA
V: TRBV5-1
J: TRBJ1-2
D: TRBD1

CDR3: CASSPRWGGHEQYF
DNA: TGTGCCAGCAGCCCCAGATGGGGGGGACACGAGCAGTACTTC
size: few
V: TRBV9
J: TRBJ2-7
D: TRBD2

CDR3: CASSARQGAHEQYF
DNA: TGTGCCAGCAGCGCCCGACAGGGGGCCCACGAGCAGTACTTC
size: NA
V: TRBV7-2
J: TRBJ2-7
D: TRBD1

CDR3: CASSQEYTSGETQYF
DNA: TGCGCCAGCAGCCAAGAGTACACTAGCGGGGAGACCCAGTACTTC
size: NA
V: TRBV4-1
J: TRBJ2-5
D: TRBD2

CDR3: CASLSSGGNEQFF
DNA: TGTGCCAGCTTAAGTTCGGGGGGAAATGAGCAGTTCTTC
size: NA
V: TRBV6-6
J: TRBJ2-1
D: TRBD2

CDR3: CASSFDRNTEAFF
DNA: TGTGCCAGCAGCTTCGACAGGAACACTGAAGCTTTCTTT
size: NA
V: TRBV5-5
J: TRBJ1-1
D: NA

CDR3: CASSQDLGAGGNQPQHF
DNA: TGTGCCAGCAGCCAAGATCTAGGGGCGGGGGGCAATCAGCCCCAGCATTTT
size: NA
V: TRBV4-2
J: TRBJ1-5
D: NA

CDR3: CASSFPSAGDTQYF
DNA: TGTGCCAGCAGTTTTCCCTCGGCAGGGGATACGCAGTATTTT
size: NA
V: TRBV27
J: TRBJ2-3
D: NA

CDR3: CASGFEALLQPQHF
DNA: TGTGCTAGTGGTTTCGAAGCCCTCCTTCAGCCCCAGCATTTT
size: NA
V: TRBV12-5
J: TRBJ1-5
D: NA

CDR3: CASRPQPPLRQRGTDTQYF
DNA: TGTGCCAGCAGGCCTCAACCCCCCCTACGACAGCGGGGCACAGATACGCAGTATTTT
size: NA
V: TRBV28
J: TRBJ2-3
D: NA

CDR3: CASRPSAGLRDGYTF
DNA: TGTGCCAGCAGACCTTCGGCGGGGCTTAGGGATGGCTACACCTTC
size: NA
V: TRBV5-4
J: TRBJ1-2
D: NA

CDR3: CASSPSRYTGGAAEAFF
DNA: TGTGCCAGCTCACCCTCGCGCTATACAGGGGGCGCGGCTGAAGCTTTCTTT
size: NA
V: TRBV18
J: TRBJ1-1
D: TRBD1

CDR3: CASSSDRGDGYTF
DNA: TGTGCCAGCAGTTCCGACAGGGGAGATGGCTACACCTTC
size: NA
V: TRBV12-3/TRBV12-4
J: TRBJ1-2
D: TRBD1

CDR3: CASSLSLGQNTEAFF
DNA: TGTGCCAGCAGTTTAAGTCTAGGACAGAACACTGAAGCTTTCTTT
size: NA
V: TRBV28
J: TRBJ1-1
D: NA

CDR3: CASSLRGSGNTIYF
DNA: TGTGCCAGCAGCTTAAGAGGGTCTGGAAACACCATATATTTT
size: once
V: TRBV7-9
J: TRBJ1-3
D: NA

CDR3: CASSQSWTGDYGYTF
DNA: TGCGCCAGCAGCCAATCCTGGACAGGGGACTATGGCTACACCTTC
size: NA
V: TRBV4-1
J: TRBJ1-2
D: TRBD1

CDR3: CASSLLQETQYF
DNA: TGTGCCAGCAGCTTACTCCAAGAGACCCAGTACTTC
size: NA
V: TRBV7-8
J: TRBJ2-5
D: NA

CDR3: CASSTGQEYEQYF
DNA: TGCGCCAGCAGCACAGGTCAGGAATACGAGCAGTACTTC
size: NA
V: TRBV4-3
J: TRBJ2-7
D: NA

CDR3: CASSPPIEETQYF
DNA: TGTGCCAGCTCACCACCTATAGAAGAGACCCAGTACTTC
size: NA
V: TRBV18
J: TRBJ2-5
D: NA

CDR3: CASKRQPFSGNTIYF
DNA: TGTGCCAGTAAGAGGCAGCCCTTCTCTGGAAACACCATATATTTT
size: NA
V: TRBV19
J: TRBJ1-3
D: NA

CDR3: CASSQEFTGDWLGTEAFF
DNA: TGCGCCAGCAGCCAAGAATTTACAGGGGATTGGTTGGGCACTGAAGCTTTCTTT
size: NA
V: TRBV4-3
J: TRBJ1-1
D: TRBD1

CDR3: CASSFIGGAGETQYF
DNA: TGCGCCAGCAGCTTTATCGGGGGGGCCGGAGAGACCCAGTACTTC
size: NA
V: TRBV5-1
J: TRBJ2-5
D: TRBD2

CDR3: CASSQDGTRPSTDTQYF
DNA: TGTGCCAGCAGCCAAGACGGTACCAGGCCTAGCACAGATACGCAGTATTTT
size: NA
V: TRBV3-1/TRBV3-2
J: TRBJ2-3
D: NA

CDR3: CASSYSGGAGYEQYF
DNA: TGTGCCAGCAGCTACAGCGGGGGGGCCGGGTACGAGCAGTACTTC
size: NA
V: TRBV7-2
J: TRBJ2-7
D: TRBD2

CDR3: CASSYLYGGAGETQYF
DNA: TGTGCCAGCAGTTACCTGTACGGGGGGGCCGGGGAGACCCAGTACTTC
size: NA
V: TRBV6-5
J: TRBJ2-5
D: TRBD2

CDR3: CASSPGRVAEAFF
DNA: TGTGCCAGCAGCCCGGGTCGGGTCGCTGAAGCTTTCTTT
size: NA
V: TRBV5-6
J: TRBJ1-1
D: NA

CDR3: CASSSGWAEAFF
DNA: TGTGCCAGCAGTTCAGGGTGGGCTGAAGCTTTCTTT
size: NA
V: TRBV6-5
J: TRBJ1-1
D: NA

CDR3: CASSLTQSNTEAFF
DNA: TGTGCCAGCAGTTTAACACAGTCTAACACTGAAGCTTTCTTT
size: NA
V: TRBV28
J: TRBJ1-1
D: NA